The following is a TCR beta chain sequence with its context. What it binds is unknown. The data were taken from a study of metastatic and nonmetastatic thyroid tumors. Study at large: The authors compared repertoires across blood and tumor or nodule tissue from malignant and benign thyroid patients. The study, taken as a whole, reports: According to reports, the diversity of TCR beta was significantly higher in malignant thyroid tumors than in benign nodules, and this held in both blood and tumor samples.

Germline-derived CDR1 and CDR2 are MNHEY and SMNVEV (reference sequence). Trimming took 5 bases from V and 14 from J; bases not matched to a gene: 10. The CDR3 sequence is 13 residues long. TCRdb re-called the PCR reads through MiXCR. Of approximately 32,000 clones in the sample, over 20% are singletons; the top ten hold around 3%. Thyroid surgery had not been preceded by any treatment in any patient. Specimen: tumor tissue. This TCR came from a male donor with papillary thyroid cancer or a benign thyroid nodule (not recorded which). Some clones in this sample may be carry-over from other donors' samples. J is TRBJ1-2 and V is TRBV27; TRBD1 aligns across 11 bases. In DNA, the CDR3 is TGTGCCAGCAGTCCGGACAGGGGGCGGCGGAGGACCTTC. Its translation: CASSPDRGRRRTF.